This T cell receptor (beta chain) was profiled in a study of blood T cell repertoires in COVID-19. Sequencing was performed with immunoSEQ multiplex PCR; in TCRdb, only in-frame clones are kept and a portion is missing. The profile shows about 68,000 clones, 75% to 85% of them singletons. The material sequenced was peripheral blood. The receptor's source is a man aged 50 to 59 with acute or convalescent COVID-19.

Here the CDR3 DNA reads TGTGCCAGCAGCTTTGGGGGGGCGGGGGGAAGGGAAGAGACCCAGTACTTC. This sequence encodes CASSFGGAGGREETQYF. This chain uses TRBV7-3 with TRBJ2-5; TRBD2 matches 8 bases. Germline V gene data show CDR1 as SGHTA and CDR2 as FQGTGA. CDR3 length: 17 residues. V was clipped by 3 bases and J by 3 bases; unmatched bases: 12.